This T cell receptor beta chain was identified during a study of cytomegalovirus exposure and HLA in healthy donors. Study results and limitations: Both high specificity and high sensitivity reportedly marked the classifier's diagnosis of cytomegalovirus status. Rarity held for most TCR sequences, but there were some public TCRs that occurred in many donors. It was 150 to 200 TCR beta chains that were listed as cytomegalovirus-associated.

The CDR3 is 10 amino acids. CDR1 GTSNPN and CDR2 SVGIG come from the germline V gene (reference sequence). V shed 5 bases and J shed 5 bases, with 6 bases lying between them. The donors formed part of the roughly 110-subject validation cohort, distinct from the roughly 700-subject first cohort. Assay used: immunoSEQ multiplex PCR; TCRdb lists only in-frame clones, some missing. The sample includes 200,000 or so clones, around 88% seen only once; the top ten take around 3%. About this clone: The antigen is not known.

The chain combines TRBV30 with TRBJ1-1; D gene unclear. Specimen: PBMCs. The receptor was isolated from a woman between 18 and 29 years old in good health and CMV-seronegative. The CDR3 is CAWQITEAFF. CDR3 coding DNA: TGTGCCTGGCAGATAACTGAAGCTTTCTTT.